This is a list of T cell receptor beta chains from one sample in a study of T cell changes during pregnancy in multiple sclerosis. Clones were read by immunoSEQ multiplex PCR, and TCRdb kept only the in-frame ones, dropping some. Of roughly 100,000 clones in the sample, 92% were seen once. Sequences were derived from peripheral blood, sampled after pregnancy. All receptors derive from a female donor with multiple sclerosis, enrolled in a pregnancy study. Each CDR3 is given with its conserved first and last residue. The D gene is left open where the match is weak. Expanded clones are given a class, and other clones once, few, many or no size at all.

once,TRBJ2-1,TRBV7-8,-,CASSLAASPGNEQFF,TGTGCCAGCAGCTTAGCGGCGTCTCCGGGGAATGAGCAGTTCTTC
-,TRBJ1-1,TRBV6-5,-,CASTQDRLNTEAFF,TGTGCCAGCACTCAAGACAGGTTGAACACTGAAGCTTTCTTT
-,TRBJ1-2,TRBV25-1,-,CASSGGGYGYTF,TGTGCCAGCAGTGGAGGAGGCTATGGCTACACCTTC
once,TRBJ2-2,TRBV7-2,-,CASSSRTALNTGELFF,TGTGCCAGCAGCTCTCGGACAGCATTGAACACCGGGGAGCTGTTTTTT
once,TRBJ2-3,TRBV7-8,TRBD2,CASSLRVGQWIPGTSADTQYF,TGTGCCAGCAGCTTACGAGTGGGTCAGTGGATCCCCGGGACTAGCGCGGATACGCAGTATTTT
-,TRBJ1-5,TRBV19,-,CASNHVGRRNQPQHF,TGTGCCAGTAACCATGTAGGCCGGAGAAATCAGCCCCAGCATTTT
-,TRBJ1-2,TRBV28,TRBD1,CASSLPGTGVHGYTF,TGTGCCAGCAGTTTACCCGGGACAGGGGTACATGGCTACACCTTC
-,TRBJ1-1,TRBV12-5,TRBD1,CASGLVLDRRNTEAFF,TGTGCTAGTGGTTTGGTATTGGACAGGAGGAACACTGAAGCTTTCTTT
-,TRBJ1-1,TRBV6-5,TRBD1,CASRPGGLTEAFF,TGTGCCAGCAGGCCAGGGGGCCTCACTGAAGCTTTCTTT
-,TRBJ1-3,TRBV23-1,-,CASSLSVRSGNTIYF,TGCGCCAGCAGTCTTTCGGTTCGCTCTGGAAACACCATATATTTT
few,TRBJ1-3,TRBV30,-,CAWSSPGGNTIYF,TGTGCCTGGTCCTCGCCAGGTGGAAACACCATATATTTT
-,TRBJ1-5,TRBV18,-,CASSPTGGVNQPQHF,TGTGCCAGCTCACCGACCGGGGGTGTTAATCAGCCCCAGCATTTT
-,TRBJ1-3,TRBV5-4,-,CASSLWGGQGSGNTIYF,TGTGCCAGCAGCTTGTGGGGTGGGCAGGGCTCTGGAAACACCATATATTTT
-,TRBJ2-2,TRBV15,TRBD1,CATSRGRQGSGELFF,TGTGCCACCAGCAGGGGGAGACAGGGATCCGGGGAGCTGTTTTTT
once,TRBJ2-1,TRBV2,TRBD2,CASRGGAVTSGGPYNEQFF,TGTGCCAGCAGGGGGGGAGCAGTGACTAGCGGGGGCCCATACAATGAGCAGTTCTTC
-,TRBJ2-7,TRBV12-2,-,CASRPEGGRVAYEQYF,TGTGCAAGTCGCCCTGAGGGGGGGCGGGTAGCCTACGAGCAGTACTTC
-,TRBJ2-1,TRBV2,TRBD1,CASKGTGGKNEQFF,TGTGCCAGCAAAGGGACAGGGGGCAAAAATGAGCAGTTCTTC
-,TRBJ2-1,TRBV11-3,-,CASSSRLIAYNEQFF,TGTGCCAGCAGCTCCCGACTTATTGCCTACAATGAGCAGTTCTTC
-,TRBJ2-7,TRBV7-9,-,CASSLGVTGTYEQYF,TGTGCCAGCAGCTTAGGTGTTACAGGGACCTACGAGCAGTACTTC
-,TRBJ1-1,TRBV21-1,-,CASTPGGGDRGLGTEAFF,TGTGCCAGCACTCCCGGAGGAGGTGACAGGGGGTTGGGAACTGAAGCTTTCTTT
-,TRBJ2-5,TRBV5-1,TRBD1,CASGEGGLEETQYF,TGCGCCAGCGGAGAAGGGGGCCTAGAAGAGACCCAGTACTTC
-,TRBJ2-2,TRBV7-3,TRBD2,CASSLSLGGGLADTGELFF,TGTGCCAGCAGCTTGTCTTTAGGGGGAGGACTAGCGGACACCGGGGAGCTGTTTTTT